This TCR beta chain was recorded in a study of blood T cells in healthy people across ages. In the study overall: About one barcoded beta molecule per two T cells was captured by template switching.

V lost 6 bases, J lost 9 bases, and 5 bases stayed unmatched. Germline V gene sequence: CDR1 DFQATT, CDR2 SNEGSKA (reference sequence). The CDR3 has 11 residues. This clonotype was counted ten times or more. Its antigen is unidentified. PBMCs, at least 7 million per sample, were isolated. Study-wide results and limits: In the absence of known donor CMV status, changes in expanded clonotypes were possibly confounded. TCR beta diversity, measured per million T cells, fell in a roughly linear way with age.

Primed by a sample-barcoded 5' primer and a J-beta primer mix, a second PCR proceeded for roughly 7 to 11 cycles. TCRdb re-analysed the 5' RACE reads in MiXCR, keeping a single row per CDR3 protein. Of over 500,000 distinct CDR3 sequences detected, approximately 52% appear once; the ten largest clones hold about 13%. V is TRBV20-1 and J is TRBJ1-2; 9 bases are a match to TRBD1. The sequencing input was blood. The receptor's source is an elderly woman in good health. The CDR3 coding sequence is TGCAGTGCACGACAGGGGGAAAGCTACACCTTC. The encoded protein is CSARQGESYTF.